Listed below are T cell receptor beta chains from one sample, sequenced in a study of cytomegalovirus exposure and HLA in healthy donors. Sequencing used immunoSEQ multiplex PCR; TCRdb keeps in-frame clones, though not all of them. The profile shows roughly 160,000 clones, approximately 85% of them singletons. What was sequenced was PBMCs. All receptors come from a man aged 30 to 45 in good health and CMV-seropositive. The CDR3 runs from the conserved cysteine through the conserved F or W.

J gene	V gene	CDR3 protein
TRBJ2-7	TRBV18	CASSPGQASYEQYF
TRBJ1-4	TRBV27	CASSLRQPRANEKLFF
TRBJ1-1	TRBV21-1	CASSKFKERGAEAFF
TRBJ2-1	TRBV19	CASSIRAGTYNEQFF
TRBJ2-3	TRBV7-3	CASSLDTRTDTQYF
TRBJ1-1	TRBV29-1	CSVGGLNTEAFF
TRBJ2-5	TRBV29-1	CSVEGWGSEETQYF
TRBJ2-2	TRBV5-1	CASSEREGAGELFF
TRBJ1-1	TRBV7-9	CASNMGGRTEAFF
TRBJ1-4	TRBV5-5	CASSLGLNEKLFF
TRBJ2-1	TRBV19	CASSIWGREQFF
TRBJ1-2	TRBV19	CASSIDVNSVGNGYTF
TRBJ1-1	TRBV9	CASSATGNTEAFF
TRBJ2-2	TRBV18	CASSPRTSGNTGELFF
TRBJ2-2	TRBV5-1	CASSLPATGELFF